This record concerns one T cell receptor beta chain sequence. The data originate from a study of PD-1 blockade in mismatch repair-deficient tumors. Turning to the study itself: All were previously treated, progressing patients with some twelve mismatch repair-deficient cancer types.

This CDR3 has 15 residues. V shed 4 bases and J 6 bases; nucleotides not matched to a gene: 10. Germline V lookup: CDR1 SGHRS, CDR2 YFSETQ. Assay used: immunoSEQ multiplex PCR; TCRdb lists only in-frame clones, some missing. The repertoire holds more than 90,000 clones, with about 80% as singletons. Source: peripheral blood, taken more than 58 weeks after starting pembrolizumab. The source is an adult with mismatch repair-deficient cancer. The chain is built from TRBV5-1 and TRBJ1-1, with 9 bases aligning to TRBD1. In nucleotides, the CDR3 is TGCGCCAGCAGCAGGGGGGACAGGGAAGTCGCTGAAGCTTTCTTT. Protein: CASSRGDREVAEAFF.